Following are 9 T cell receptor beta chains from one sample sequenced in a study of OX40 agonist ivuxolimab in advanced cancers. Libraries were prepared by immunoSEQ multiplex PCR; TCRdb keeps only in-frame clonotypes and omits some of them. Of 55,000 to 70,000 clones listed, around 84% are singletons. Sequences were derived from CD4+ or CD8+ T cells sorted from blood, sampled in a trial of the OX40 agonist ivuxolimab. These receptors all come from an adult with an advanced solid tumor such as melanoma, head and neck, liver or kidney cancer.

The J gene is TRBJ2-5, the V gene TRBV6-6, with D possibly being TRBD1 (6 bases). Germline-derived CDR1 and CDR2 are MNHNY and SVGAGI (reference sequence). The CDR3 consists of 15 residues. V lost 3 bases, J lost 2 bases, and 13 bases lay in between. CDR3 in DNA: TGTGCCAGCAGTTATACAGGGTTCATTCAAGAGACCCAGTACTTC. It codes for CASSYTGFIQETQYF.

The rearrangement links TRBV11-1 to TRBJ1-2; tentative D call: TRBD1 (6 bases). CDR3 length: 15 residues. Germline lookup yields CDR1 SGHAT and CDR2 FQDESV (reference sequence). The ends were cut back, 5 bases at V and 1 base at J, with 14 bases in the middle. For the CDR3, the DNA is TGTGCCAGCAGCAGCTACAGGGTTGATAACTATGGCTACACCTTC. This codes for CASSSYRVDNYGYTF.

J is TRBJ2-1 and V is TRBV9; D is undetermined. The germline V gene has CDR1 SGDLS and CDR2 YYNGEE. V lost 0 bases and J lost 15, with 16 bases in between. CDR3 length: 13 amino acids. The CDR3 bases are TGTGCCAGCAGCGTAGTTGGTCAGCCCCCTCCGTTCTTC. Residues: CASSVVGQPPPFF.

This sequence joins TRBV7-9 and TRBJ2-5, with D unresolved. Per germline, CDR1 SEHNR and CDR2 FQNEAQ (reference sequence). The CDR3 is 14 amino acids. Trimming pared 5 bases from V and 5 bases from J, leaving 15 bases between. The CDR3 here is CASSPTLSRETQYF. In nucleotides, the CDR3 is TGTGCCAGCAGCCCAACCTTATCCAGGGAGACCCAGTACTTC.

The gene calls are TRBV28 and TRBJ2-5, with 7 nucleotides matching TRBD2. There are 12 residues in the CDR3. The ends lost 7 bases at V and 3 bases at J; junction bases unmatched: 2. The germline gives CDR1 MDHEN, CDR2 SYDVKM. Written as DNA, the CDR3 is TGTGCCAGCAACGCGGGGGAAGAGACCCAGTACTTC. This sequence encodes CASNAGEETQYF.

This chain links TRBV6-5 with TRBJ1-1; 8 bases are shared with TRBD1. CDR3 size: 13 residues. V was clipped by 6 bases and J by 4 bases; unmatched bases: 4. From germline, CDR1 is MNHEY and CDR2 SVGAGI. The CDR3 nucleotides are TGTGCCAGCAGAGCACAGGGGGTCACTGAAGCTTTCTTT. Translation gives CASRAQGVTEAFF.

The chain has TRBV2 and TRBJ1-1; maybe TRBD1 (6 bases). The CDR3 is 14 amino acids. Germline V gene data show CDR1 as SNHLY and CDR2 as FYNNEI. The V end was cut by 3 bases, the J end by 6 bases, with 14 bases between. The CDR3 loop reads CASSDPRGGPEAFF. DNA of the CDR3: TGTGCCAGCAGTGATCCCCGAGGGGGGCCTGAAGCTTTCTTT.

The CDR3 region has the DNA TGCAGCGTCTTTGACCCAGCCCGCACTGAAGCTTTCTTT. It codes for CSVFDPARTEAFF. The genes are TRBV29-1 and TRBJ1-1, with D unresolved. CDR1 and CDR2 (germline): SQVTM, ANQGSEA. The V gene lost 6 bases and the J gene lost 4 bases, with 15 bases spanning the gap. The CDR3 runs 13 residues. Full variable domain (outside the CDR3, taken from reference TRBV29-1 and TRBJ1-1): SAVISQKPSRDICQRGTSLTIQCQVDSQVTMMFWYRQQPGQSLTLIATANQGSEATYESGFVIDKFPISRPNLTFSTLTVSNMSPEDSSIYLCSVFDPARTEAFFGQGTRLTVV.

The chain employs TRBV12-5 and TRBJ2-6, with TRBD1 matching over 8 bases. The CDR3 covers 19 residues. J gave up 0 bases and V 2 bases, and 9 bases lay outside the gene matches. CDR1 and CDR2 (germline): LGHNT, FRNRAP. The CDR3 here is CASGLRDRSQLSGANVLTF. CDR3 nucleotide sequence: TGTGCTAGTGGTTTGAGGGACAGGTCCCAACTCTCTGGGGCCAACGTCCTGACTTTC.